In this sample, the clone carrying this T cell receptor (beta chain) turned up a few times. Its matching antigen is unknown. The data are from a study of blood T cells in healthy people across ages. Study-level points and caveats: Roughly linear age-related decline in beta diversity appeared, significant by age 40.

The CDR3 sequence is 14 residues long. Germline V gene lookup returns CDR1 KGHSY and CDR2 FQNENV. Trimming left V 0 bases short and J 3 bases short, with 8 bases between. Peripheral blood, roughly 9.3 milliliters per donor, was collected. Through a sample-barcoded 5' primer and a J-beta primer mix, a second PCR was run for about 6 to 12 cycles. TCRdb independently ran MiXCR on the 5' RACE reads; one entry per CDR3 protein. Of about 930,000 distinct CDR3 sequences listed, 29% are singletons. These sequences were also reported in another study, on T cells of mothers and their children. That work states: A few healthy Caucasian mothers gave samples, and so did their six children. No clones detected were persistent microchimeric T cell clones.

The sequenced material came from blood. This receptor was identified in a middle-aged woman in good health. V is TRBV16 and J is TRBJ1-2; D not resolved. This chain's CDR3 is CASSQSGQYYGYTF. CDR3 nucleotide sequence: TGTGCCAGCAGCCAATCGGGCCAGTACTATGGCTACACCTTC.